The rows below give T cell receptor beta chains drawn from one sample of a study of intratumoral heterogeneity in liver cancer. Assay used: immunoSEQ multiplex PCR; TCRdb lists only in-frame clones, some missing. The sample lists 20,000 or so clones; roughly 66% were seen once. This specimen consisted of tumor-adjacent normal tissue, obtained before any cancer treatment. The receptors stem from a woman between 65 and 79 years old with hepatocellular carcinoma. Each CDR3 is given with its conserved first and last residue. Each record gives: CDR3 length, D gene, J gene, clone size, V gene, CDR3 protein, CDR3 DNA. D genes are given only for firm matches. Expanded clones get a size class; other rows say once, few or many, or leave the size out.

12 | - | TRBJ2-7 | - | TRBV28 | CASRAGAYEQYF | TGTGCCAGCAGGGCCGGTGCCTACGAGCAGTACTTC
12 | - | TRBJ2-7 | medium-sized | TRBV28 | CASSLDSYEQYF | TGTGCCAGCAGTTTAGATTCCTACGAGCAGTACTTC
15 | TRBD1 | TRBJ2-2 | - | TRBV7-9 | CASSPRDSNTGELFF | TGTGCCAGCAGCCCCAGGGACAGTAACACCGGGGAGCTGTTTTTT
12 | - | TRBJ2-1 | - | TRBV5-1 | CASSLAGNEQFF | TGCGCCAGCAGCTTGGCGGGGAATGAGCAGTTCTTC
13 | TRBD1 | TRBJ1-2 | - | TRBV10-1 | CASSDGTGDGYTF | TGCGCCAGCAGTGATGGGACAGGGGATGGCTACACCTTC
15 | TRBD1 | TRBJ2-5 | - | TRBV7-2 | CASSQDRGGRETQYF | TGTGCCAGCAGCCAAGACAGGGGTGGTCGAGAGACCCAGTACTTC
14 | TRBD1 | TRBJ1-2 | - | TRBV5-1 | CASSMTGELYGYTF | TGCGCCAGCAGCATGACAGGGGAGCTCTATGGCTACACCTTC
18 | TRBD2 | TRBJ2-4 | - | TRBV7-3 | CASSPAGTSGRVKNIQYF | TGTGCCAGCAGCCCCGCCGGGACTAGCGGGAGGGTCAAAAACATTCAGTACTTC
15 | - | TRBJ2-5 | - | TRBV6-5 | CASRSLAAGAVDQYF | TGTGCCAGCAGATCTTTAGCGGCGGGGGCAGTCGACCAGTACTTC
15 | TRBD1 | TRBJ2-7 | - | TRBV19 | CASSIESGGRYEQYF | TGTGCCAGTAGTATAGAATCAGGGGGTCGCTACGAGCAGTACTTC
14 | TRBD1 | TRBJ1-1 | - | TRBV2 | CASVTRTGLNEAFF | TGTGCCAGCGTAACTAGGACAGGTCTTAATGAAGCTTTCTTT
14 | TRBD1 | TRBJ2-7 | - | TRBV5-1 | CASSYDRGRAEQYF | TGCGCCAGCAGCTATGACAGGGGGCGCGCCGAGCAGTACTTC
17 | - | TRBJ1-5 | - | TRBV5-4 | CASSPPAPCNRNQPQHF | TGTGCCAGCAGCCCCCCGGCCCCGTGTAATCGCAATCAGCCCCAGCATTTT
15 | TRBD1 | TRBJ2-5 | - | TRBV19 | CASSMTTGGRETQYF | TGTGCCAGTAGTATGACGACAGGGGGCCGGGAGACCCAGTACTTC
14 | - | TRBJ2-1 | - | TRBV28 | CASSSHETYNEQFF | TGTGCCAGCAGTTCCCATGAGACTTACAATGAGCAGTTCTTC
15 | TRBD1 | TRBJ2-7 | - | TRBV24-1 | CATSESGTGFGEQYF | TGTGCCACCAGCGAATCCGGGACAGGGTTCGGGGAGCAGTACTTC
14 | - | TRBJ2-3 | - | TRBV4-2 | CASSQAGSTDTQYF | TGTGCCAGCAGCCAAGCGGGGAGCACAGATACGCAGTATTTT
14 | TRBD1 | TRBJ1-1 | - | TRBV28 | CASRTGDLNTEAFF | TGTGCCAGCAGAACAGGGGACCTGAACACTGAAGCTTTCTTT
15 | - | TRBJ1-4 | - | TRBV10-3 | CAISESDARNEKLFF | TGTGCCATCAGTGAGTCGGACGCCCGTAATGAAAAACTGTTTTTT
15 | TRBD1 | TRBJ1-2 | - | TRBV30 | CAWSERDRPVYGYTF | TGTGCCTGGAGCGAAAGGGACAGGCCCGTCTATGGCTACACCTTC
16 | TRBD2 | TRBJ2-3 | - | TRBV7-6 | CASSLGLAGETDTQYF | TGTGCCAGCAGCTTAGGGCTAGCGGGTGAGACAGATACGCAGTATTTT
15 | - | TRBJ1-2 | - | TRBV4-1 | CASSQVSGAESGYTF | TGCGCCAGCAGCCAAGTATCAGGGGCCGAGTCGGGCTACACCTTC